This T cell receptor beta chain was documented in a study of blood T cell repertoires in COVID-19. All enrollees were roughly 18 to 89 years old and from around 25 US areas. Only in-frame clones appear in the TCRdb table, and some are missing; sequencing was by immunoSEQ multiplex PCR. The sample contains a few hundred thousand clones, 70% to 90% of which appear only once. This CDR3 has 15 residues. After removal of 3 bases from V and 10 bases from J, the junction contained 9 bases not matched to a gene. The germline V gene encodes CDR1 SGDLS and CDR2 YYNGEE. The receptor was derived from a woman aged 40-49 years who had recovered from COVID-19. The V gene is TRBV9, the J gene TRBJ2-1; TRBD1 agrees at 11 bases. The sequenced sample consisted of PBMCs or T cells enriched from blood (not recorded which). CDR3 DNA sequence: TGTGCCAGCAGCGGAGGACAGGGGGCTTGGAGGGAGCAGTTCTTC. Amino acids: CASSGGQGAWREQFF.